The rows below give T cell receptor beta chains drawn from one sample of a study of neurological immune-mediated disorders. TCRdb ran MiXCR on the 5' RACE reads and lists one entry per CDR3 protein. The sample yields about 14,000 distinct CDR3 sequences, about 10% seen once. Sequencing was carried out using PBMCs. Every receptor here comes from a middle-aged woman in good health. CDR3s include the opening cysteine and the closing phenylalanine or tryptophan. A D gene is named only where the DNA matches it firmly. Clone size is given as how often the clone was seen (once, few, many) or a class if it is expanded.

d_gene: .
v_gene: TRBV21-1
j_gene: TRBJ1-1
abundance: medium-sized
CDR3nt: TGTGCCAGCAGCCTCCGGACAGGGGAATGTGGCACTGAAGCTTTCTTT
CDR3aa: CASSLRTGECGTEAFF

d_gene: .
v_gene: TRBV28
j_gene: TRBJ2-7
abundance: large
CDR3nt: TGTGCCAGCAGTTCAGGGGGGTACGAGCAGTACTTC
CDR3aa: CASSSGGYEQYF

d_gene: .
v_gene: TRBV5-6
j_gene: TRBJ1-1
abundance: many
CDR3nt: TGTGCCAGCAGCTTGGCCGGTGGAGGGGGTGAAGCTTTCTTT
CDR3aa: CASSLAGGGGEAFF

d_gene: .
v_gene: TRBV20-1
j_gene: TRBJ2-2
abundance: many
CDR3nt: TGCAGTGCTGACGCGGCGCGCGGGGAGCTGTTTTTT
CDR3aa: CSADAARGELFF

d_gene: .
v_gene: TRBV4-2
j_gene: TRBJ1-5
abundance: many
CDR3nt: TGTGCCAGCAGCCAAGAGGGACTTGACAATCAGCCCCAGCATTTT
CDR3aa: CASSQEGLDNQPQHF

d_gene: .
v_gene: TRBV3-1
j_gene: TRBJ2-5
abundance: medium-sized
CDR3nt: TGTGCCAGCAGCTTAAGGGGGAGAGGGGCCCAAGAGACCCAGTACTTC
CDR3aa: CASSLRGRGAQETQYF

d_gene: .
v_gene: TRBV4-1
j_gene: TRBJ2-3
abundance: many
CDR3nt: TGCGCCAGCGGCCATCAGGGAGGAAGGTATTTT
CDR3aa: CASGHQGGRYF

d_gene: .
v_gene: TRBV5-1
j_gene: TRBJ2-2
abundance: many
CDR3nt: TGCGCCAGCAGCCTAGACGGCCGGGACGGGGAGCTGTTTTTT
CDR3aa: CASSLDGRDGELFF

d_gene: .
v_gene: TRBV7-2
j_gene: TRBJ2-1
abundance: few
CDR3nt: TGTGCCAGCAGCCCTCTTTCTTTGATTGGTATGGGCAATGAGCAGTTCTTC
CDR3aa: CASSPLSLIGMGNEQFF

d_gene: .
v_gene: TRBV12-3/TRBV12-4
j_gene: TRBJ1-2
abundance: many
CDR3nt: TGTGCCAGCAGTTTACGGGGGATGCAGCTCTATGGCTACACCTTC
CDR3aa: CASSLRGMQLYGYTF

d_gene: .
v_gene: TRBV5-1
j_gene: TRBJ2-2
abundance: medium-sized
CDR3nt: TGCGCCAGCAGCCCCAATGTTCCCACCGGGGAGCTGTTTTTT
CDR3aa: CASSPNVPTGELFF

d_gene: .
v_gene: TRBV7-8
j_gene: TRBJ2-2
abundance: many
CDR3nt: TGTGCCAGCAGCTTGTTGGGATTACGGAACACCGGGGAGCTGTTTTTT
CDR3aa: CASSLLGLRNTGELFF

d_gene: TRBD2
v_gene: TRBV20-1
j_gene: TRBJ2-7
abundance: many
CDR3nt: TGCAGTGCCCGGGGCGGGAGGGCCTGGGAGCAGTACTTC
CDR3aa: CSARGGRAWEQYF

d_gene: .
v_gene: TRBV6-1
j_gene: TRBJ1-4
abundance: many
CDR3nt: TGTGCCAGCAGTGACCTCCAGGCCGCCGCAAAACTGTTTTTT
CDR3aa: CASSDLQAAAKLFF

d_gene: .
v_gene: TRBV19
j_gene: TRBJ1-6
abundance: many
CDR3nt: TGTGCCAGTAGCCTCAGGATAGATAATTCACCCCTCCACTTT
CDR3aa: CASSLRIDNSPLHF

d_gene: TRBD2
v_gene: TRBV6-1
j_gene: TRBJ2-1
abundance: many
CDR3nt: TGTGCCAGCGACTACCTCGAAGCGGGAGTGCGTGAGCAGTTCTTC
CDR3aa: CASDYLEAGVREQFF

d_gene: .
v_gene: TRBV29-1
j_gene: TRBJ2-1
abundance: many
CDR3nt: TGCAGCGTTGCCATTGATGAGCAGTTCTTC
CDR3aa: CSVAIDEQFF

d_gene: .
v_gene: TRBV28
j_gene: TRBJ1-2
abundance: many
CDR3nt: TGTGCCAGCAGCGTACGCCGGGGCCGGCCCAACTATGGCTACACCTTC
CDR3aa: CASSVRRGRPNYGYTF

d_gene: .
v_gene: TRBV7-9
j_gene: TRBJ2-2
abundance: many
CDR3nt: TGTGCCAGCAGCTTAATTCCCGGGGAGCTGTTTTTT
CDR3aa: CASSLIPGELFF

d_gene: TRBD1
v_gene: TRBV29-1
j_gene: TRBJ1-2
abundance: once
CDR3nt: TGCAGCGCCGGGACAGGGGCATCCTATGGCTACACCTTC
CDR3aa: CSAGTGASYGYTF

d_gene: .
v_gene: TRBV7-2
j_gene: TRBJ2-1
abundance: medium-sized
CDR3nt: TGTGCCAGCAGCTTATACGGGCCGAGCTCCTACAATGAGCAGTTCTTC
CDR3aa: CASSLYGPSSYNEQFF

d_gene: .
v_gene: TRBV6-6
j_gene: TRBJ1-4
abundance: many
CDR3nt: TGTGCCAGCAGTTATGTGCTTTCCACACGGGGAGAAAAACTGTTTTTT
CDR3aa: CASSYVLSTRGEKLFF

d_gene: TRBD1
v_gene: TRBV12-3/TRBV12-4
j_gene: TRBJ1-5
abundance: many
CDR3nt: TGTGCCAGCAGTTTATCAGGGGGCAGTCAGCCCCAGCATTTT
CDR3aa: CASSLSGGSQPQHF

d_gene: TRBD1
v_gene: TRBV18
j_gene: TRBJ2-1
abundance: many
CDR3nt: TGTGCCAGCTCACGGGAACAGGGGGCGTTTAATGAGCAGTTCTTC
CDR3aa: CASSREQGAFNEQFF